A selection of T cell receptor beta chains follows, all from one sample in a study of blood T cells in healthy people across ages. TCRdb analysed the 5' RACE reads with MiXCR anew, one entry per CDR3 protein. The sample has around 1,700,000 distinct CDR3 sequences, under 30% seen once. The sample taken for sequencing was blood. These receptors originate from a woman aged 25 to 45 in good health. CDR3s include the opening cysteine and the closing phenylalanine or tryptophan. A D gene is named only where the DNA matches it firmly. Some rows mark clone size as missing; the rest say once, few, many or name a class of expanded clone.

d_call,clone_size,j_call,v_call,cdr3_nt,cdr3_aa
.,few,TRBJ2-7,TRBV15,TGTGCCACCAGCAGAGAAGGCAGAGACTACGAGCAGTACTTC,CATSREGRDYEQYF
.,many,TRBJ1-2,TRBV20-1,TGCAGTGCTAGAGATGTCGTACAGACCTATGGCTACACCTTC,CSARDVVQTYGYTF
.,.,TRBJ1-2,TRBV10-3,TGTGCCATCAGTGAGTCGTCCTGGGGCGCAGACTATGGCTACACCTTC,CAISESSWGADYGYTF
.,.,TRBJ2-4,TRBV7-9,TGTGCCAGCAGCTTAGTAGGGGCGGGCTCGGACATTCAGTACTTC,CASSLVGAGSDIQYF
.,.,TRBJ1-2,TRBV14,TGTGCCAGCAGCCAAGACAGCTTCGCGCCGTATGGCTACACCTTC,CASSQDSFAPYGYTF
.,many,TRBJ1-2,TRBV12-3/TRBV12-4,TGTGCCAGCAGTCCGCGCCCAGGGAATGGCTACACCTTC,CASSPRPGNGYTF
.,.,TRBJ1-2,TRBV30,TGTGCCTGGAGTGTAGGGGAAAACTATGGCTACACCTTC,CAWSVGENYGYTF
TRBD2,many,TRBJ2-7,TRBV12-3/TRBV12-4,TGTGCCAGCAGCAGACTAGCGGGCCTCTACGAGCAGTACTTC,CASSRLAGLYEQYF
.,few,TRBJ2-7,TRBV6-5,TGTGCCAGCAGTTATGAGGGTTCCTGCGAGCAGTACTTC,CASSYEGSCEQYF
.,many,TRBJ2-1,TRBV10-2,TGCGCCAGCAGTCCCGGAGGGGCCCACAATGAGCAGTTCTTC,CASSPGGAHNEQFF
.,few,TRBJ1-2,TRBV4-1,TGCGCCAGCAGCCAAGATCCGGAAGCCGTCTATGGCTACACCTTC,CASSQDPEAVYGYTF
.,.,TRBJ2-3,TRBV11-3,TGTGCCAGCAGCTCGGACATGAACACAGTTACGCAGTATTTT,CASSSDMNTVTQYF
TRBD1,many,TRBJ2-1,TRBV24-1,TGTGCCACCAGCGCAACCGGGACAGACAATGAGCAGTTCTTC,CATSATGTDNEQFF
.,.,TRBJ1-2,TRBV6-5,TGTGCCAGCAGAAAAGACGTAGGCTATGGCTACACCTTC,CASRKDVGYGYTF
.,.,TRBJ1-5,TRBV10-3,TGTGCCATCAGTGACTCCCGGGAGAATCAGCCCCAGCATTTT,CAISDSRENQPQHF
TRBD2,.,TRBJ2-2,TRBV5-5,TGTGCCAGCAGCGTCTTCGGGGCGGGAGTTAGCACCGGGGAGCTGTTTTTT,CASSVFGAGVSTGELFF
TRBD1,.,TRBJ1-2,TRBV7-2,TGTGCCAGCAGCCAACCCGGGTCGGGCAGGGGGCTGGGTGGCTACACCTTC,CASSQPGSGRGLGGYTF
.,.,TRBJ1-5,TRBV27,TGTGCCAGCAGTTTATCTAGCTCGGGCAATCAGCCCCAGCATTTT,CASSLSSSGNQPQHF
TRBD1,few,TRBJ1-6,TRBV9,TGTGCCAGCAGCCCCCGGGACAGGGCAACCTATAATTCACCCCTCCACTTT,CASSPRDRATYNSPLHF